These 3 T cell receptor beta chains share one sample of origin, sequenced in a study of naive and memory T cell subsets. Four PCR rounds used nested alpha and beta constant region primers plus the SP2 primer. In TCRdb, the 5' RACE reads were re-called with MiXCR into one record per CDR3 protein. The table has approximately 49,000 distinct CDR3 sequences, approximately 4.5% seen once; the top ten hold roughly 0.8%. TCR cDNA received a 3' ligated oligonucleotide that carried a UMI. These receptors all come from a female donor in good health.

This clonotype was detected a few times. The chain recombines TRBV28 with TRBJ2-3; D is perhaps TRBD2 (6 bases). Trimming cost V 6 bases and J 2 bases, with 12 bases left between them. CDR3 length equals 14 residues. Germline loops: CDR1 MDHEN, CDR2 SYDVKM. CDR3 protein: CASRGGSNTDTQYF. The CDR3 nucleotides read TGTGCCAGCAGAGGAGGGAGCAACACAGATACGCAGTATTTT.

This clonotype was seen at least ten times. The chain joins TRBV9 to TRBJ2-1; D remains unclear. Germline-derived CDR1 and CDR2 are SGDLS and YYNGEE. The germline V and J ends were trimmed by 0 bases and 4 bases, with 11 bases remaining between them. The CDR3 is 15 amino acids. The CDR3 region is CASSVGTDPYNEQFF. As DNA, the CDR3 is TGTGCCAGCAGCGTAGGAACGGATCCTTACAATGAGCAGTTCTTC.

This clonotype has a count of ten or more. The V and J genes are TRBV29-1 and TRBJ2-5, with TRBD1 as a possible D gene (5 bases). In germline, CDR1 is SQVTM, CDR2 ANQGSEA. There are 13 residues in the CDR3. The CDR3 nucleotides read TGCAGTGCCTCAGGGTCCTGTGGGGAGACCCAGTACTTC. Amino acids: CSASGSCGETQYF.